The 14 T cell receptor beta chains presented below share a single source sample, sequenced in a study of shared clonotypes between healthy human individuals. This table comes from immunoSEQ multiplex PCR, and its TCRdb copy is limited to in-frame clones, with some not included. The top ten hold about 1.2% of the sample, which has approximately 1,500,000 clones, 95% to 97% seen once. Sample: naive CD4+ T cells sorted from blood. The subset was: CD45RA+ positively selected. Receptors originate from a man aged 30 to 45 in good health.

This clone was seen just once. J is TRBJ2-3 and V is TRBV25-1; D call uncertain. Germline CDR1 and CDR2: MGHDK and SYGVNS. The CDR3 has 13 residues. V lost 4 bases and J 4 bases, leaving 9 bases between the germline ends. DNA for the CDR3: TGTGCCAGCAGTGCCCTAAGAGCAGATACGCAGTATTTT. Translating it yields CASSALRADTQYF.

The V and J genes are TRBV18 and TRBJ1-2; 8 positions agree with TRBD1. Per the germline V gene, CDR1 is KGHSH and CDR2 is LQKENI. The V and J ends lost 3 bases and 1 base, in that order; junction bases with no gene match: 4. This CDR3 has 15 residues. CDR3 in amino acids: CASSPRTGNNYGYTF. CDR3 in DNA: TGTGCCAGCTCACCCAGGACAGGGAATAACTATGGCTACACCTTC.

The chain has TRBV12-5 and TRBJ2-2; 9 nucleotides align to TRBD1. J gave up 5 bases and V 11 bases, and 6 bases lay outside the gene matches. Germline V CDR1 and CDR2: LGHNT, FRNRAP. The CDR3 runs to 13 residues. CDR3 in DNA: TGTGCTGTAGGGACAGGGCAAACCGGGGAGCTGTTTTTT. Translated: CAVGTGQTGELFF. Full variable domain (rest looked up from reference TRBV12-5 and TRBJ2-2): DARVTQTPRHKVTEMGQEVTMRCQPILGHNTVFWYRQTMMQGLELLAYFRNRAPLDDSGMPKDRFSAEMPDATLATLKIQPSEPRDSAVYFCAVGTGQTGELFFGEGSRLTVL.

This CDR3 reads CASSLGVAGGDEQYF. The CDR3, as DNA: TGTGCCAGCAGCTTAGGGGTAGCGGGAGGGGACGAGCAGTACTTC. V and J are TRBV7-6 and TRBJ2-7; 11 positions match TRBD2. The CDR3 runs 15 residues. The ends lost 1 base at V and 5 bases at J; junction bases unmatched: 4. Germline values: CDR1 SGHVS, CDR2 FNYEAQ.

The rearrangement joins TRBV18 to TRBJ2-7; the D call may be TRBD1 or TRBD2 (5 bases each). This CDR3 has 16 residues. Per germline, CDR1 KGHSH and CDR2 LQKENI. The V and J ends lost 3 bases and 2 bases respectively, with 17 bases between them. The CDR3 sequence: CASSPSGARWPYEQYF. The DNA of the CDR3 is TGTGCCAGCTCACCTTCCGGGGCCCGGTGGCCCTACGAGCAGTACTTC.

This rearrangement joins TRBV6-5 to TRBJ2-7, with no clear D. V lost 0 bases and J lost 1, with 4 bases in between. The germline V gene encodes CDR1 MNHEY and CDR2 SVGAGI. The CDR3 covers 13 residues. CDR3 coding DNA: TGTGCCAGCAGTTACTCGTTGTCCTACGAGCAGTACTTC. Encoded protein: CASSYSLSYEQYF.

V gene TRBV6-5 combines with J gene TRBJ1-1; 7 nucleotides agree with TRBD1. With 6 bases clipped from V and 0 bases from J, the junction kept 4 bases outside the gene matches. This CDR3 has 14 amino acids. In germline, CDR1 is MNHEY, CDR2 SVGAGI. CDR3 residues: CASSERGLNTEAFF. CDR3 nucleotide sequence: TGTGCCAGCAGCGAGAGGGGGCTGAACACTGAAGCTTTCTTT.

Remarks on this clone: Other DNA sequences from this sample encode an identical CDR3 as well. The chain carries TRBV5-1 and TRBJ2-3, with no clear D. The CDR3 runs to 13 residues. Germline loops: CDR1 SGHRS, CDR2 YFSETQ. The V gene lost 2 bases and the J gene lost 0 bases, with 4 bases spanning the gap. DNA for the CDR3: TGCGCCAGCAGCTTTGGTAGCACAGATACGCAGTATTTT. Translated, it gives CASSFGSTDTQYF. Together with reference TRBV5-1 and TRBJ2-3, the CDR3 gives the full variable domain: KAGVTQTPRYLIKTRGQQVTLSCSPISGHRSVSWYQQTPGQGLQFLFEYFSETQRNKGNFPGRFSGRQFSNSRSEMNVSTLELGDSALYLCASSFGSTDTQYFGPGTRLTVL.

The chain carries TRBV7-9 and TRBJ1-2; D unresolved. V lost 0 bases and J 3 bases, leaving 8 bases between the germline ends. This CDR3 is built from 14 residues. Germline CDR1 SEHNR, CDR2 FQNEAQ (reference sequence). CDR3 sequence: CASSLAEIDYGYTF. The CDR3 DNA sequence: TGTGCCAGCAGCTTAGCGGAGATAGACTATGGCTACACCTTC.

The chain uses TRBV6-5 and TRBJ2-2, with D uncertain. Germline assignment: CDR1 MNHEY and CDR2 SVGAGI. This CDR3 has 15 amino acids. Trimming removed 5 bases from V and 5 bases from J, with 15 bases in between. The CDR3 bases are TGTGCCAGCAGTCATGATGGACGGATGACCGGGGAGCTGTTTTTT. This sequence encodes CASSHDGRMTGELFF.

CDR3 in amino acids: CASSAGGTGYSYNEQFF. The CDR3 nucleotides are TGCGCCAGCAGCGCGGGGGGGACAGGGTATTCCTACAATGAGCAGTTCTTC. V gene TRBV5-1 combines with J gene TRBJ2-1, with D perhaps being TRBD1 or TRBD2 (9 bases each). The CDR3 is 17 residues long. Germline V CDR1 and CDR2: SGHRS, YFSETQ. Trimming cost V 4 bases and J 1 base, with 18 bases left between them.

This sequence joins TRBV29-1 and TRBJ2-7; D gene ambiguous. Per germline, CDR1 SQVTM and CDR2 ANQGSEA. V was shortened by 4 bases and J by 5 bases, with 9 bases between the two germline ends. The CDR3 is 11 amino acids. CDR3 nucleotide sequence: TGCAGCGTTGCTGGCGTAAACGAGCAGTACTTC. Protein product: CSVAGVNEQYF.

V gene TRBV7-9 combines with J gene TRBJ1-1; D gene unclear. The germline gives CDR1 SEHNR, CDR2 FQNEAQ (reference sequence). The CDR3 contains 13 residues. V lost 7 bases and J 4 bases, leaving 13 bases between the germline ends. The CDR3 DNA reads TGTGCCAGCACCCCCTGGGAGGGCACTGAAGCTTTCTTT. Translating gives CASTPWEGTEAFF. The full variable domain, with the rest looked up from reference TRBV7-9 and TRBJ1-1, is DTGVSQNPRHKITKRGQNVTFRCDPISEHNRLYWYRQTLGQGPEFLTYFQNEAQLEKSRLLSDRFSAERPKGSFSTLEIQRTEQGDSAMYLCASTPWEGTEAFFGQGTRLTVV.

The chain recombines TRBV6-5 with TRBJ2-7; TRBD2 might be the D (6 bases). V was clipped by 6 bases and J by 1 base, with 13 bases between them. Germline CDR1 is MNHEY and CDR2 is SVGAGI. This CDR3 comprises 14 residues. The chain's CDR3 is CASRRGSSSYEQYF. For the CDR3, the DNA is TGTGCCAGCAGACGGGGGAGTAGTTCCTACGAGCAGTACTTC.